This entry features one T cell receptor beta chain sequence. Its cognate antigen is unknown. The sample belongs to a study of cytomegalovirus exposure and HLA in healthy donors. Study-wide results and limits: Earlier results showed most TCR beta V segments being productive about 87% or about 30% of the time. In a later analysis, around 18,000 TCR beta sequences were associated with HLA alleles at 0.05 false discovery rate.

This CDR3 is 15 amino acids long. Trimming stripped 2 bases from V and 2 bases from J, with 13 bases between. Germline CDR1 MGHDK, CDR2 SYGVNS. Both 60 Vbeta primers and 13 Jbeta primers went into the PCR. Sequencing was performed with immunoSEQ multiplex PCR; in TCRdb, only in-frame clones are kept and a portion is missing. Its clone listing holds 100,000 to 150,000 clones. The rearrangement links TRBV25-1 to TRBJ2-7; a possible D gene is TRBD2 (5 bases). Input material: PBMCs. This TCR derives from a man in his late teens or twenties in good health and CMV-seronegative. CDR3 sequence reads: CASSERRTGTYEQYF. As DNA, the CDR3 is TGTGCCAGCAGTGAACGACGGACTGGCACCTACGAGCAGTACTTC.